This entry lists 32 T cell receptor beta chains sequenced from one sample in a study of cytomegalovirus exposure and HLA in healthy donors. PCR involved 60 Vbeta and 13 Jbeta primers. Clones were sequenced by immunoSEQ multiplex PCR, and TCRdb holds only the in-frame ones, with some missing. The sample holds roughly 130,000 clones, 80% seen once. Sequences were obtained from PBMCs. Source of these receptors: a woman between 40 and 50 years old in good health and CMV-seronegative.

The chain couples TRBV27 to TRBJ2-7, with D perhaps matching TRBD1 (6 bases). Trimming removed 5 bases from V and 1 base from J, with 6 bases in between. CDR3 length equals 12 residues. In germline, CDR1 is MNHEY, CDR2 SMNVEV (reference sequence). CDR3 nucleotide sequence: TGTGCCAGCAGTCAGGGGTCCTACGAGCAGTACTTC. This gives the protein CASSQGSYEQYF.

The chain couples TRBV5-1 to TRBJ1-2, with 7 bases matching TRBD1. Germline-derived CDR1 and CDR2 are SGHRS and YFSETQ. The CDR3 covers 14 residues. J was trimmed by 8 bases and V by 2 bases; bases with no gene match: 9. The DNA of the CDR3 is TGCGCCAGCAGCTTCGAGATCTCAGGGGGGGGCTACACCTTC. Its translation: CASSFEISGGGYTF.

Comment on this clone: The junction differs from germline at one of its ends, possibly a read error. The rearrangement uses TRBV4-3 and TRBJ2-7, with D perhaps TRBD1 (6 bases). The CDR3 consists of 15 residues. The germline gives CDR1 LGHNA, CDR2 YSLEER. The CDR3 loop reads CASSEELQGAYEQYF. The CDR3 DNA sequence: TGCGCCAGCAGCGAAGAGTTACAGGGCGCCTACGAGCAGTACTTC.

This chain links TRBV28 with TRBJ1-5; D gene unclear. The CDR3 is made up of 12 amino acids. V lost 4 bases to trimming and J lost 7 bases, with 8 bases between them. Per the germline V gene, CDR1 is MDHEN and CDR2 is SYDVKM. CDR3: CASSSVSQPQHF. DNA for the CDR3: TGTGCCAGCAGTTCCGTTTCCCAGCCCCAGCATTTT.

The chain is built from TRBV29-1 and TRBJ2-3; TRBD1 agrees at 7 bases. Germline-derived CDR1 and CDR2 are SQVTM and ANQGSEA. V was clipped by 3 bases and J by 1 base; unmatched bases: 4. The CDR3 extends over 14 amino acids. This chain's CDR3 is CSVDDRDRTDTQYF. DNA of the CDR3: TGCAGCGTTGATGACAGGGATCGCACAGATACGCAGTATTTT.

This chain's CDR3 is CASSALAGAYNEQFF. The CDR3 coding sequence is TGTGCCAGCAGCGCTCTAGCGGGAGCGTACAATGAGCAGTTCTTC. V is TRBV7-9 and J is TRBJ2-1, with 10 nucleotides matching TRBD2. Per germline, CDR1 SEHNR and CDR2 FQNEAQ (reference sequence). The CDR3 spans 15 residues. V gave up 5 bases and J gave up 4 bases; unmatched junction bases: 5.

V and J are TRBV4-3 and TRBJ1-1; D possibly corresponds to TRBD1 (6 bases). This CDR3 contains 16 residues. Trimming stripped 1 base from V and 4 bases from J, with 16 bases between. CDR1 and CDR2 (germline): LGHNA, YSLEER. The CDR3 loop reads CASSQAGGHGGTEAFF. Written as DNA, the CDR3 is TGCGCCAGCAGCCAAGCCGGGGGGCATGGGGGCACTGAAGCTTTCTTT.

The chain recombines TRBV21-1 with TRBJ1-6. TRBV21-1 is marked as a pseudogene. CDR3 size: 15 residues. The CDR3 DNA reads as TGTGCCAGCAGCATCAGCGGGGGGTGGAATTCACCCCTCCACTTT. As protein: CASSISGGWNSPLHF.

V is TRBV5-6 and J is TRBJ1-1; unclear D gene. Germline V gene data show CDR1 as SGHDT and CDR2 as YYEEEE. The CDR3 length is 17 residues. With 0 bases removed from V and 1 base from J, the gap between germline ends came to 16 bases. CDR3 DNA: TGTGCCAGCAGCTTGGTATGGGTAGCGCCTGAGAACACTGAAGCTTTCTTT. Protein product: CASSLVWVAPENTEAFF. Complete variable domain (other parts from reference TRBV5-6 and TRBJ1-1): DAGVTQSPTHLIKTRGQQVTLRCSPKSGHDTVSWYQQALGQGPQFIFQYYEEEERQRGNFPDRFSGHQFPNYSSELNVNALLLGDSALYLCASSLVWVAPENTEAFFGQGTRLTVV.

The V gene is TRBV19, the J gene TRBJ1-1, with D possibly matching TRBD1 (6 bases). CDR1 is LNHDA and CDR2 is SQIVND in the germline V gene (reference sequence). The V and J ends lost 2 bases and 3 bases respectively, with 13 bases between them. This CDR3 is built from 15 residues. The CDR3: CASSITPTGYTEAFF. The CDR3 region has the DNA TGTGCCAGTAGTATAACCCCGACAGGATACACTGAAGCTTTCTTT.

This chain links TRBV9 with TRBJ2-1, with 11 bases identical to TRBD2. This CDR3 contains 15 residues. V dropped 3 bases and J dropped 4; count of bases not matched to a gene: 3. Germline-derived CDR1 and CDR2 are SGDLS and YYNGEE. The chain's CDR3 is CASSATSGDYNEQFF. In DNA form, the CDR3 reads TGTGCCAGCAGCGCGACTAGCGGGGATTACAATGAGCAGTTCTTC.

The chain links TRBV29-1 to TRBJ2-2; D perhaps matches TRBD2 (5 bases). Germline V CDR1 and CDR2: SQVTM, ANQGSEA. This CDR3 region has 17 residues. The V end was cut by 1 base, the J end by 5 bases, with 20 bases between. This chain's CDR3 is CSVEAYLGLTGTGELFF. CDR3 sequence (DNA): TGCAGCGTTGAAGCCTATTTAGGCCTCACGGGAACCGGGGAGCTGTTTTTT.

The chain carries TRBV28 and TRBJ2-2, with 7 bases that match TRBD1. The J segment lost 6 bases and the V segment lost 5 bases, leaving 9 bases of the junction unmatched. The CDR3 covers 15 residues. CDR1 and CDR2 from the germline V gene are MDHEN and SYDVKM. Here the CDR3 reads CASSPPTGSAGELFF. The CDR3 DNA reads as TGTGCCAGCAGTCCGCCGACAGGGAGTGCCGGGGAGCTGTTTTTT.

This clone was observed a handful of times. The chain carries TRBV2 and TRBJ1-4; possible D gene TRBD1, 5 bases. Trimming stripped 1 base from V and 8 bases from J, with 5 bases between. The CDR3 spans 12 residues. The V gene's germline CDR1 is SNHLY and CDR2 FYNNEI. The CDR3 is CASSEEGEKLFF. DNA of the CDR3: TGTGCCAGCAGTGAAGAGGGGGAAAAACTGTTTTTT.

The chain has TRBV19 and TRBJ2-1, with a weak D call TRBD1 (5 bases). The ends were cut back, 2 bases at V and 10 bases at J, with 12 bases in the middle. The V gene's germline CDR1 is LNHDA and CDR2 SQIVND (reference sequence). This CDR3 is 13 amino acids long. Here the CDR3 DNA reads TGTGCCAGTAGTATACAGGGCGCTGGGGAGCAGTTCTTC. Encoded protein: CASSIQGAGEQFF. Drawing the rest from reference TRBV19 and TRBJ2-1, the complete variable domain is DGGITQSPKYLFRKEGQNVTLSCEQNLNHDAMYWYRQDPGQGLRLIYYSQIVNDFQKGDIAEGYSVSREKKESFPLTVTSAQKNPTAFYLCASSIQGAGEQFFGPGTRLTVL.

The chain recombines TRBV7-9 with TRBJ2-3; 8 positions agree with TRBD1. From germline, CDR1 is SEHNR and CDR2 FQNEAQ (reference sequence). CDR3 length equals 14 residues. V dropped 10 bases and J dropped 0; count of bases not matched to a gene: 6. CDR3 residues: CATKQGASTDTQYF. The CDR3 nucleotides are TGTGCCACAAAGCAGGGGGCAAGCACAGATACGCAGTATTTT.

The rearrangement uses TRBV19 and TRBJ1-6; 10 nucleotides line up with TRBD1. CDR3 size: 16 residues. Germline loops: CDR1 LNHDA, CDR2 SQIVND (reference sequence). With 6 bases clipped from V and 9 bases from J, the junction kept 11 bases outside the gene matches. This chain's CDR3 is CASRDPPGQGSSPLHF. The DNA of the CDR3 is TGTGCCAGTAGAGACCCTCCGGGACAGGGGAGTTCACCCCTCCACTTT.

V usage is TRBV6-5 and J usage is TRBJ1-2, with 8 bases matching TRBD1. J lost 6 bases, V lost 0 bases, and 3 bases had no gene match. The CDR3 contains 14 residues. Germline CDR1 reads MNHEY; CDR2 reads SVGAGI. The CDR3 region is CASSYSRTGNGYTF. The CDR3 DNA sequence: TGTGCCAGCAGTTACTCCCGGACAGGGAATGGCTACACCTTC.

The gene calls are TRBV7-9 and TRBJ2-7; TRBD1 agrees at 7 bases. Germline V lookup: CDR1 SEHNR, CDR2 FQNEAQ (reference sequence). The ends lost 4 bases at V and 5 bases at J; junction bases unmatched: 14. This CDR3 spans 16 amino acids. In DNA form, the CDR3 reads TGTGCCAGCAGCTACTCTAGGGACAGTATGTACCACGAGCAGTACTTC. Its protein is CASSYSRDSMYHEQYF.

This chain uses TRBV21-1 with TRBJ2-1; no check of the table's D call, TRBD1, against the DNA was made. TRBV21-1 is recorded as a pseudogene. This CDR3 is 16 amino acids long. Here the CDR3 reads CASSAQQGRSYNEQFF. The CDR3, as DNA: TGTGCCAGCAGCGCCCAACAGGGTAGGTCCTACAATGAGCAGTTCTTC.

This chain joins TRBV6-1 and TRBJ1-4; TRBD1 is a possible D gene (6 bases). Germline assignment: CDR1 MNHNS and CDR2 SASEGT. The CDR3 extends over 15 amino acids. V dropped 0 bases and J dropped 4 bases, with 9 bases sitting between them. CDR3 region: CASSEAQGGNEKLFF. The CDR3 DNA reads TGTGCCAGCAGTGAAGCACAGGGCGGTAATGAAAAACTGTTTTTT.

This chain uses TRBV7-2 with TRBJ1-1; D is ambiguous. V was cut by 0 bases and J by 1 base, with 6 bases left in between. Germline V gene sequence: CDR1 SGHTA, CDR2 FQGNSA. This CDR3 region has 14 residues. Here the CDR3 DNA reads TGTGCCAGCAGCTTAGCGGAGGGGAACACTGAAGCTTTCTTT. Translated: CASSLAEGNTEAFF.

The gene calls are TRBV7-9 and TRBJ2-5; perhaps TRBD2 as D (5 bases). The CDR3 contains 14 residues. CDR1 is SEHNR and CDR2 is FQNEAQ in the germline V gene (reference sequence). The ends were cut back, 3 bases at V and 0 bases at J, with 8 bases in the middle. This CDR3 reads CASSFPSNQETQYF. The CDR3 nucleotides are TGTGCCAGCAGCTTCCCTAGCAACCAAGAGACCCAGTACTTC.

This clone was observed a handful of times. The chain carries TRBV18 and TRBJ1-1; tentative D call: TRBD1 (5 bases). The V end was cut by 3 bases, the J end by 4 bases, with 18 bases between. This CDR3 contains 16 residues. Germline-derived CDR1 and CDR2 are KGHSH and LQKENI. This CDR3 reads CASSPRDVYEGTEAFF. CDR3 coding DNA: TGTGCCAGCTCACCGCGGGACGTGTACGAAGGCACTGAAGCTTTCTTT.

This sequence joins TRBV10-3 and TRBJ2-1; 7 bases fit TRBD2. The CDR3 runs to 13 residues. V lost 5 bases to trimming and J lost 9 bases; unmatched junction nucleotides: 7. CDR1 is ENHRY, CDR2 SYGVKD, per germline. CDR3 protein: CAISLELATEQFF. CDR3 in DNA: TGTGCCATCAGTCTTGAACTAGCGACTGAGCAGTTCTTC.

The CDR3 bases are TGTGCCAGCGGGGGGCCTGGCGGGGAGCTGTTTTTT. It encodes CASGGPGGELFF. The rearrangement uses TRBV19 and TRBJ2-2; possible D gene TRBD2, 7 bases. The germline V gene encodes CDR1 LNHDA and CDR2 SQIVND (reference sequence). The CDR3 is 12 residues long. V lost 9 bases and J lost 7, with 12 bases in between.

V gene TRBV19 combines with J gene TRBJ1-6; D is uncertain. Per germline, CDR1 LNHDA and CDR2 SQIVND (reference sequence). Trimming took off 3 bases at V and 0 bases at J, with 12 bases between the two ends. The CDR3 length is 17 residues. The CDR3 DNA follows: TGTGCCAGTAGTATGCTTATGGGGAGCTCCTATAATTCACCCCTCCACTTT. Translated, it gives CASSMLMGSSYNSPLHF.

This clone has more than one count but fewer than ten. The V and J genes are TRBV7-8 and TRBJ2-5, with a tentative D call TRBD1 (7 bases). The J call is uncertain, as TRBJ2-7 better fits the DNA end. Germline V lookup: CDR1 SGHVS, CDR2 FQNEAQ. The CDR3 totals 14 residues. CDR3 sequence (DNA): TGTGCCAGCAGCTTAGCGGTCAGGGGGGACGAGCAGTACTTC. Encoded protein: CASSLAVRGDEQYF.

The chain uses TRBV15 and TRBJ2-5, with 9 bases identical to TRBD2. V was pared by 4 bases and J by 1 base, with 7 bases of the junction left unmatched. Germline V gives CDR1 LNHNV, CDR2 YYDKDF (reference sequence). The CDR3 runs to 16 residues. CDR3: CATSTRLADLQETQYF. The CDR3 DNA reads TGTGCCACCAGCACCCGACTAGCGGACCTCCAAGAGACCCAGTACTTC.

The chain joins TRBV7-3 to TRBJ2-3, with a possible D match to TRBD2 (6 bases). Trimming left V 5 bases short and J 4 bases short, with 13 bases between. Looked up from germline, CDR1 is SGHTA and CDR2 is FQGTGA. The CDR3 has 14 residues. CDR3 sequence: CASSRLAAPDTQYF. CDR3 sequence (DNA): TGTGCCAGCAGCCGGTTAGCGGCTCCAGATACGCAGTATTTT. Full variable domain (remainder filled in from reference TRBV7-3 and TRBJ2-3): GAGVSQTPSNKVTEKGKYVELRCDPISGHTALYWYRQSLGQGPEFLIYFQGTGAADDSGLPNDRFFAVRPEGSVSTLKIQRTERGDSAVYLCASSRLAAPDTQYFGPGTRLTVL.

The chain is built from TRBV7-8 and TRBJ1-3; D is ambiguous. Germline values: CDR1 SGHVS, CDR2 FQNEAQ. CDR3 length: 15 residues. V dropped 2 bases and J dropped 0 bases, with 8 bases sitting between them. The CDR3 sequence is CASSLFGNSGNTIYF. CDR3 bases: TGTGCCAGCAGCTTATTTGGCAACTCTGGAAACACCATATATTTT.

The chain couples TRBV6-5 to TRBJ1-1; D not certain. There are 14 residues in the CDR3. Germline V gene sequence: CDR1 MNHEY, CDR2 SVGAGI. V lost 2 bases and J 10 bases, leaving 17 bases between the germline ends. CDR3 nucleotide sequence: TGTGCCAGCAGTTACCGAACCCCGGGTAGATCAGCTTTCTTT. This sequence encodes CASSYRTPGRSAFF.